This T cell receptor (beta chain) comes out of a study of T cells in localized non-small cell lung cancer. This clone was found once. The CDR3 has 16 residues. After removal of 3 bases from V and 3 bases from J, the junction contained 7 bases not matched to a gene. CDR1 is SGHDN, CDR2 FVKESK, per germline. The table came from immunoSEQ multiplex PCR; TCRdb's copy has only in-frame clones and leaves some out. The sample yields some 28,000 clones, around nine tenths seen once. The source of this sequence is a woman aged 18 to 55 with stage I lung adenocarcinoma. The rearrangement links TRBV14 to TRBJ2-1; 8 bases align to TRBD2. Sequenced here: peripheral blood, sampled before any cancer treatment. The CDR3 nucleotides are TGTGCCAGCAGCCAGTTTACTAGCGGAGTCTACAATGAGCAGTTCTTC. It translates to CASSQFTSGVYNEQFF.